Each of the 18 T cell receptor beta chains below was sequenced from the same sample in a study of siplizumab effects on memory and regulatory T cells. Sequencing used immunoSEQ multiplex PCR; TCRdb keeps in-frame clones, though not all of them. Of around 110,000 clones in the sample, about 94% were seen once. Sequences were obtained from non-Treg CD4+ T cells sorted from blood. These receptors came from a human donor in good health.

The chain combines TRBV30 with TRBJ2-3; TRBD2 agrees at 9 bases. The CDR3 has 15 amino acids. Per the germline V gene, CDR1 is GTSNPN and CDR2 is SVGIG (reference sequence). Trimming took 0 bases from V and 6 from J; bases not matched to a gene: 7. The CDR3: CAWSVLAGGGDTQYF. For the CDR3, the DNA is TGTGCCTGGAGTGTACTTGCGGGAGGGGGGGATACGCAGTATTTT.

This clone was picked up a small number of times. The gene calls are TRBV29-1 and TRBJ1-5; D remains unclear. Germline V CDR1 and CDR2: SQVTM, ANQGSEA. V gave up 4 bases and J gave up 4 bases, with 8 bases separating them. This CDR3 region has 12 residues. Here the CDR3 reads CSVGSENQPQHF. Written as DNA, the CDR3 is TGCAGCGTTGGGTCGGAAAATCAGCCCCAGCATTTT.

This rearrangement joins TRBV7-8 to TRBJ2-7; D unresolved. In germline, CDR1 is SGHVS, CDR2 FQNEAQ. The V gene lost 7 bases and the J gene lost 2 bases, with 9 bases spanning the gap. The CDR3 runs 12 residues. This CDR3 reads CASTPGTYEQYF. The CDR3 bases are TGTGCCAGCACCCCTGGGACCTACGAGCAGTACTTC.

The chain has TRBV6-5 and TRBJ1-1; no definite D call. This CDR3 comprises 11 residues. Trimming took off 6 bases at V and 6 bases at J, with 8 bases between the two ends. CDR1 and CDR2 (germline): MNHEY, SVGAGI. The CDR3 nucleotides read TGTGCCAGCAGAAGACAATCTGAAGCTTTCTTT. It specifies CASRRQSEAFF.

V usage is TRBV7-9 and J usage is TRBJ1-1; D gene uncertain. This CDR3 has 13 amino acids. Germline assignment: CDR1 SEHNR and CDR2 FQNEAQ (reference sequence). V dropped 2 bases and J dropped 2 bases, with 6 bases sitting between them. The CDR3 protein is CASSLSGNTEAFF. The CDR3 nucleotides read TGTGCCAGCAGCTTATCGGGAAACACTGAAGCTTTCTTT.

The chain combines TRBV5-1 with TRBJ2-5; D is unclear. Per germline, CDR1 SGHRS and CDR2 YFSETQ. Trimming shortened V by 0 bases and J by 5 bases, and 17 bases separated the two germline ends. The CDR3 is 16 residues long. The DNA of the CDR3 is TGCGCCAGCAGCTTGGCCAGCAGCCTCTCCGCTGAGACCCAGTACTTC. This codes for CASSLASSLSAETQYF.

The chain is built from TRBV5-1 and TRBJ2-5; no reliable D call. Germline-derived CDR1 and CDR2 are SGHRS and YFSETQ. This CDR3 is built from 14 residues. Trimming cost V 4 bases and J 0 bases, with 10 bases left between them. The DNA of the CDR3 is TGCGCCAGCAGCCCTCAAATGTACCAAGAGACCCAGTACTTC. This sequence encodes CASSPQMYQETQYF.

The chain is built from TRBV6-1 and TRBJ1-5; TRBD1 aligns across 9 bases. Germline CDR1 reads MNHNS; CDR2 reads SASEGT. The J segment lost 0 bases and the V segment lost 0 bases, leaving 12 bases of the junction unmatched. The CDR3 contains 20 residues. CDR3 nucleotides: TGTGCCAGCAGTGAAGCGGCTGGACAGGGGATATTGTATAGCAATCAGCCCCAGCATTTT. It is translated as CASSEAAGQGILYSNQPQHF.

This sequence joins TRBV2 and TRBJ1-2; D is uncertain. CDR3 length: 12 amino acids. The germline V gene encodes CDR1 SNHLY and CDR2 FYNNEI. V lost 2 bases and J lost 7, with 8 bases in between. The CDR3 reads CASSEQNGGYTF. CDR3 DNA sequence: TGTGCCAGCAGTGAACAGAACGGTGGCTACACCTTC.

The gene calls are TRBV6-1 and TRBJ1-1; D ambiguous. V lost 4 bases to trimming and J lost 7 bases, with 19 bases between them. The germline gives CDR1 MNHNS, CDR2 SASEGT. This CDR3 is 15 amino acids long. The CDR3 nucleotides are TGTGCCAGCAGTGTATACTTTACCGACGCGGGTGAAGCTTTCTTT. As protein: CASSVYFTDAGEAFF.

This rearrangement joins TRBV25-1 to TRBJ1-1; D gene ambiguous. Looked up from germline, CDR1 is MGHDK and CDR2 is SYGVNS. The CDR3 is 11 residues long. V gave up 4 bases and J gave up 4 bases, with 4 bases separating them. CDR3 DNA sequence: TGTGCCAGCAGTGCCAGCACTGAAGCTTTCTTT. It encodes CASSASTEAFF.

The chain employs TRBV7-8 and TRBJ1-2; D uncertain. Trimming pared 3 bases from V and 2 bases from J, leaving 13 bases between. Germline loops: CDR1 SGHVS, CDR2 FQNEAQ. CDR3 size: 15 residues. The CDR3: CASSFSHSLNYGYTF. The CDR3 DNA follows: TGTGCCAGCAGCTTTTCCCACTCTTTAAACTATGGCTACACCTTC. The full variable domain, with the rest looked up from reference TRBV7-8 and TRBJ1-2, is GAGVSQSPRYKVAKRGQDVALRCDPISGHVSLFWYQQALGQGPEFLTYFQNEAQLDKSGLPSDRFFAERPEGSVSTLKIQRTQQEDSAVYLCASSFSHSLNYGYTFGSGTRLTVV.

Only one count was recorded for this clone. V usage is TRBV18 and J usage is TRBJ2-5, with D possibly TRBD1 on 6 matching bases. From germline, CDR1 is KGHSH and CDR2 LQKENI. Trimming took off 3 bases at V and 1 base at J, with 9 bases between the two ends. CDR3 length equals 14 residues. This CDR3 reads CASSPGTPQETQYF. CDR3 DNA sequence: TGTGCCAGCTCACCTGGGACACCCCAAGAGACCCAGTACTTC.

The gene calls are TRBV6-5 and TRBJ1-1; D remains ambiguous. V was trimmed by 2 bases and J by 0 bases, leaving 10 bases between them. This CDR3 region has 15 residues. In germline, CDR1 is MNHEY, CDR2 SVGAGI. The CDR3 bases are TGTGCCAGCAGTTACGATCAGACCATGAACACTGAAGCTTTCTTT. It is translated as CASSYDQTMNTEAFF.

This clone has only one observation. The V gene is TRBV6-5, the J gene TRBJ2-4; no clear D. Germline V gives CDR1 MNHEY, CDR2 SVGAGI. The CDR3 covers 10 residues. V lost 5 bases, J lost 5 bases, and 1 base lay in between. This CDR3 reads CASSQNIQYF. The CDR3 DNA follows: TGTGCCAGCAGTCAAAACATTCAGTACTTC.

This clone was recorded once. This chain connects TRBV2 to TRBJ1-5; 10 bases fit TRBD1. Germline V gene lookup returns CDR1 SNHLY and CDR2 FYNNEI. Losses at the gene ends were 5 bases for V and 7 bases for J; bases not matched to a gene: 5. The CDR3 covers 14 residues. The CDR3 sequence is CASSRDRGGQPQHF. The CDR3 nucleotides read TGTGCCAGCAGTCGGGACAGGGGTGGGCAGCCCCAGCATTTT.

This chain connects TRBV6-5 to TRBJ2-7; no clear D. CDR1 and CDR2 from the germline V gene are MNHEY and SVGAGI. Deletions cut 10 bases from V and 3 bases from J, with 16 bases between. The CDR3 extends over 13 amino acids. CDR3 nucleotide sequence: TGTGCCACCAACCAAGTAGAGTTCTACGAGCAGTACTTC. This translates into CATNQVEFYEQYF.

The V call is TRBV28, the J call TRBJ1-2; TRBD1 aligns across 8 bases. This CDR3 is built from 13 residues. Unmatched junction bases numbered 7, after V lost 8 bases and J lost 5 bases. The germline V gene has CDR1 MDHEN and CDR2 SYDVKM. CDR3 protein: CASDGTGGYGYTF. CDR3 nucleotides: TGTGCCAGCGATGGGACAGGAGGGTATGGCTACACCTTC.